Sequencing of this T cell receptor (beta chain) was carried out in a study of identical twins. This CDR3 spans 14 amino acids. Germline assignment: CDR1 SGHRS and CDR2 YFSETQ. Trimming took 0 bases from V and 7 from J, leaving 11 bases between them. This clonotype was found a few times. A universal primer site arose from template switching, and cDNA bore unique molecular identifiers. Using its own MiXCR run on the 5' RACE reads, TCRdb lists one record per CDR3 protein. Of 1.5 million or so distinct CDR3 sequences detected, around a third appear once; the ten largest clones hold about 0.25%. The clonotype was recovered from a newborn girl in good health. Sequenced material: cord blood. The V call is TRBV5-1, the J call TRBJ2-1, with D unresolved. The CDR3 loop is CASSLEWQPNEQFF. As DNA, the CDR3 is TGCGCCAGCAGCTTGGAGTGGCAGCCGAATGAGCAGTTCTTC.